These 9 T cell receptor beta chains were all obtained from the same sample, sequenced in a study of blood T cell repertoires in COVID-19. Sequenced by immunoSEQ multiplex PCR; TCRdb stores in-frame clones only, minus some. The profile shows 300,000 to 400,000 clones, around 86% of them singletons. The sequencing sample was made of PBMCs or T cells enriched from blood (not recorded which). The receptors were gathered from a man aged 55 to 69 who had recovered from COVID-19.

This chain connects TRBV18 to TRBJ2-1; 9 nucleotides agree with TRBD1. CDR1 KGHSH and CDR2 LQKENI come from the germline V gene. The CDR3 extends over 15 amino acids. The ends lost 3 bases at V and 3 bases at J; junction bases unmatched: 3. In DNA form, the CDR3 reads TGTGCCAGCTCACCCGGACAGGGGATCTACAATGAGCAGTTCTTC. Residues: CASSPGQGIYNEQFF.

The rearrangement joins TRBV19 to TRBJ2-7, with 9 positions matching TRBD1. The CDR3 sequence is 16 residues long. Germline lookup yields CDR1 LNHDA and CDR2 SQIVND (reference sequence). V was clipped by 4 bases and J by 3 bases; unmatched bases: 10. The CDR3 bases are TGTGCCAGTAGTACGGGTTCCGGGACAGGGTACTACGAGCAGTACTTC. This translates into CASSTGSGTGYYEQYF.

The V gene is TRBV9, the J gene TRBJ2-7; 7 nucleotides match TRBD2. V was pared by 3 bases and J by 3 bases, with 6 bases of the junction left unmatched. Germline loops: CDR1 SGDLS, CDR2 YYNGEE. The CDR3 sequence is 14 residues long. The CDR3: CASSAGGNLYEQYF. The DNA of the CDR3 is TGTGCCAGCAGCGCCGGGGGGAATCTCTACGAGCAGTACTTC.

This clone was detected a few times. This chain uses TRBV19 with TRBJ1-5; D is unclear. CDR3 length: 16 amino acids. V lost 6 bases to trimming and J lost 0 bases, with 15 bases between them. CDR1 and CDR2 (germline): LNHDA, SQIVND (reference sequence). The CDR3 loop reads CASRVQEGYSNQPQHF. The CDR3 nucleotides are TGTGCCAGTAGAGTCCAGGAGGGTTATAGCAATCAGCCCCAGCATTTT. Supplemented by reference TRBV19 and TRBJ1-5, the full variable domain reads DGGITQSPKYLFRKEGQNVTLSCEQNLNHDAMYWYRQDPGQGLRLIYYSQIVNDFQKGDIAEGYSVSREKKESFPLTVTSAQKNPTAFYLCASRVQEGYSNQPQHFGDGTRLSIL.

V usage is TRBV5-6 and J usage is TRBJ1-2, with D perhaps matching TRBD1 (5 bases). The germline V gene has CDR1 SGHDT and CDR2 YYEEEE. The CDR3 spans 14 residues. V was trimmed by 0 bases and J by 3 bases, leaving 9 bases between them. This CDR3 reads CASSLVVRDYGYTF. CDR3 bases: TGTGCCAGCAGCTTGGTAGTCAGGGACTATGGCTACACCTTC.

The chain employs TRBV6-5 and TRBJ2-2; TRBD1 matches 8 bases. With V trimmed by 8 bases and J by 6 bases, 11 bases remained unmatched. Germline CDR1 and CDR2: MNHEY and SVGAGI. CDR3 length equals 15 residues. In nucleotides, the CDR3 is TGTGCCAGCCGACGGACAGGGATCGTCGCCGGGGAGCTGTTTTTT. This encodes CASRRTGIVAGELFF.

The chain couples TRBV9 to TRBJ2-2; 9 nucleotides align to TRBD1. The V segment lost 4 bases and the J segment 7 bases; nucleotides outside the gene matches: 5. The length of the CDR3 is 14 residues. CDR1 and CDR2 (germline): SGDLS, YYNGEE. The CDR3: CASSRQGVDGELFF. In nucleotides, the CDR3 is TGTGCCAGCAGCAGACAGGGGGTTGACGGGGAGCTGTTTTTT.

V usage is TRBV2 and J usage is TRBJ2-3, with D possibly matching TRBD1 (5 bases). CDR3 length: 14 amino acids. V dropped 6 bases and J dropped 3 bases, with 13 bases sitting between them. CDR1 and CDR2 (germline): SNHLY, FYNNEI. The CDR3 DNA sequence: TGTGCCAGCAGGAAGGACATAATGACAGATACGCAGTATTTT. This sequence encodes CASRKDIMTDTQYF.

This chain connects TRBV28 to TRBJ2-1; 12 bases map to TRBD2. The CDR3 sequence is 16 residues long. J lost 4 bases, V lost 2 bases, and 3 bases had no gene match. Looked up from germline, CDR1 is MDHEN and CDR2 is SYDVKM. The CDR3 spells CASSLRGLAGYNEQFF. The CDR3 DNA is TGTGCCAGCAGTTTAAGAGGACTAGCGGGATACAATGAGCAGTTCTTC.